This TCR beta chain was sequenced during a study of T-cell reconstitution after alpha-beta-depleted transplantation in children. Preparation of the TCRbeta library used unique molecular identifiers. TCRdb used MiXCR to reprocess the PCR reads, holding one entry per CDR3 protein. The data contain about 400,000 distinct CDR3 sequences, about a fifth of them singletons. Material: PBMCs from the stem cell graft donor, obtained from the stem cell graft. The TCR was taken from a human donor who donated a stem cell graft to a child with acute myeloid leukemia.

The CDR3: CSATEQDRFDKRKVWNTEAFF. CDR3 coding DNA: TGCAGTGCTACGGAGCAAGACAGATTTGACAAAAGAAAAGTTTGGAACACTGAAGCTTTCTTT. The J gene is TRBJ1-1, the V gene TRBV20-1; a possible D gene is TRBD1 (5 bases). The germline CDR1 and CDR2 sequences are DFQATT and SNEGSKA (reference sequence). V lost 4 bases, J lost 1 base, and 34 bases lay in between. This CDR3 region has 21 residues.